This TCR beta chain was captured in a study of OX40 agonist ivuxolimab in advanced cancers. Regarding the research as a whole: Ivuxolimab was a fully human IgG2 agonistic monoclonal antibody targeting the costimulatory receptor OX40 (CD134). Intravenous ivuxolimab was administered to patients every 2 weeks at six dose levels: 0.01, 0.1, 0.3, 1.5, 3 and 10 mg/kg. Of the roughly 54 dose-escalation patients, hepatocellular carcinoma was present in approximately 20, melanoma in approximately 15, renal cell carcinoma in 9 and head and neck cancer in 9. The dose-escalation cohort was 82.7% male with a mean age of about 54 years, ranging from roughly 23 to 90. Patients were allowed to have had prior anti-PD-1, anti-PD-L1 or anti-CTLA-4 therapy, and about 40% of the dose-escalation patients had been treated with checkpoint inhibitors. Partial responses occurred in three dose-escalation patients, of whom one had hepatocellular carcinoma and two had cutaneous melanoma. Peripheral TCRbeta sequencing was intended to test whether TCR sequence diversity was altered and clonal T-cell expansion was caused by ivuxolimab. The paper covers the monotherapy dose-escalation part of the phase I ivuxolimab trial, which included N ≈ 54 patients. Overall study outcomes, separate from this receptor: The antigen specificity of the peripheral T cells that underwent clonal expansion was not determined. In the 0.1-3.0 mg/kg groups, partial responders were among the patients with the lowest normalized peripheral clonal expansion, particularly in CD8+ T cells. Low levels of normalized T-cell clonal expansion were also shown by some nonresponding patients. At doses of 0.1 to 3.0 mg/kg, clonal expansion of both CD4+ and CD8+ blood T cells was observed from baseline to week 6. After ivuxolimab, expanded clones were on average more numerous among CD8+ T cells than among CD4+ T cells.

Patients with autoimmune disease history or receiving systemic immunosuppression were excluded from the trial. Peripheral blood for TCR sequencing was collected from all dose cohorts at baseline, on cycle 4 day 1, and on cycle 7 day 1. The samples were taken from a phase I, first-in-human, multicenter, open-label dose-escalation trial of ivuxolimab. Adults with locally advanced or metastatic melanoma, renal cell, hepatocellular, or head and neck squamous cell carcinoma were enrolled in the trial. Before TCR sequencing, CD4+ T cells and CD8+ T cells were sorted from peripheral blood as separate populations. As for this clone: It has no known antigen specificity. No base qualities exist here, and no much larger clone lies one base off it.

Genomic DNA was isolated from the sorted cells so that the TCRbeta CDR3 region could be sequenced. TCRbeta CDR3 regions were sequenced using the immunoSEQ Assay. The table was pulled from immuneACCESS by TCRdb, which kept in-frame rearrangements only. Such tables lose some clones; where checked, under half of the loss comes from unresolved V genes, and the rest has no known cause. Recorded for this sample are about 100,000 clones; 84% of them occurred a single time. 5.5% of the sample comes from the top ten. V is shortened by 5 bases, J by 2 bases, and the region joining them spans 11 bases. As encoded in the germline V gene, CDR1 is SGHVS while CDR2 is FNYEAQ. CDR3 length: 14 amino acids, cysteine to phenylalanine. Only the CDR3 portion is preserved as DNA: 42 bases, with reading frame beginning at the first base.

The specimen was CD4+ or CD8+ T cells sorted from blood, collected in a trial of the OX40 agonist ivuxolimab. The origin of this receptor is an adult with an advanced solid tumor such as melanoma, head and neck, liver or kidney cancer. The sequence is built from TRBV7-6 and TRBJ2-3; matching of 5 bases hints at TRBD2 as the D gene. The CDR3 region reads CASSPAGLTDTQYF. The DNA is TGTGCCAGCAGCCCCGCGGGTCTCACAGATACGCAGTATTTT.